These 21 T cell receptor beta chains share one sample of origin, sequenced in a study of technical replicates of blood from a few donors (TCRdb year 2017). Libraries were made using the immunoSEQ multiplex PCR assay. The table comes from immuneACCESS by way of TCRdb, which keeps in-frame sequences with V and J called. Part of the clones is missing from these tables; in studies checked, under half for an unresolved V gene and the rest for unknown reasons. Counted in this sample were some 62,000 clones; around 87% of them appeared once. Roughly 5% of the sample is held by the ten biggest clonotypes. The sequencing sample was made of PBMCs. The receptors stem from a human donor in good health. Some clones in this sample may be carry-over from other donors' samples.

This rearrangement joins TRBV4-3 to TRBJ2-5, with 9 bases that match TRBD2. CDR3 length equals 14 residues. The trim removed 1 base at V and 4 bases at J, leaving 1 base unmatched. The germline CDR1 and CDR2 sequences are LGHNA and YSLEER. The CDR3: CASSQGSGRETQYF. The CDR3, as DNA: TGCGCCAGCAGCCAAGGTAGCGGGAGAGAGACCCAGTACTTC.

The chain uses TRBV7-9 and TRBJ2-5; 11 nucleotides line up with TRBD2. CDR3 length: 16 amino acids. J gave up 5 bases and V 5 bases, and 10 bases lay outside the gene matches. Germline CDR1 SEHNR, CDR2 FQNEAQ (reference sequence). CDR3: CASSQQLAGVGETQYF. In DNA form, the CDR3 reads TGTGCCAGCAGCCAACAACTAGCGGGGGTCGGGGAGACCCAGTACTTC.

The chain couples TRBV4-1 to TRBJ1-1; 7 positions match TRBD1. J gave up 4 bases and V 4 bases, and 15 bases lay outside the gene matches. This CDR3 comprises 17 residues. The germline V gene encodes CDR1 MGHRA and CDR2 YSYEKL. The CDR3 sequence: CASSPLNRGIIGTEAFF. The CDR3, as DNA: TGCGCCAGCAGCCCGTTAAACAGGGGAATCATAGGCACTGAAGCTTTCTTT.

This clone was seen once. For the CDR3, the DNA is TGTGCCAGCAGCTTAGCACTAGCTGCCGAGCAGTACTTC. Its translation: CASSLALAAEQYF. This chain uses TRBV11-2 with TRBJ2-7, with TRBD2 as a possible D gene (6 bases). Germline-derived CDR1 and CDR2 are SGHAT and FQNNGV. The V gene lost 1 base and the J gene lost 6 bases, with 10 bases spanning the gap. CDR3 size: 13 residues.

The chain couples TRBV6-5 to TRBJ2-7; 8 nucleotides line up with TRBD1. The CDR3 totals 13 residues. Germline V gives CDR1 MNHEY, CDR2 SVGAGI. Unmatched junction bases numbered 3, after V lost 5 bases and J lost 3 bases. The CDR3 DNA reads as TGTGCCAGCAGTCAGGGGGCTTACTACGAGCAGTACTTC. This translates into CASSQGAYYEQYF.

The chain uses TRBV5-1 and TRBJ2-1; TRBD1 might be the D (6 bases). CDR1 is SGHRS and CDR2 is YFSETQ in the germline V gene. V was shortened by 5 bases and J by 3 bases, with 9 bases between the two germline ends. CDR3 length: 13 amino acids. CDR3 nucleotides: TGCGCCAGCAGGAAGGACAGCTACAATGAGCAGTTCTTC. Its protein product is CASRKDSYNEQFF.

The gene calls are TRBV19 and TRBJ2-7, with 8 nucleotides matching TRBD2. CDR1 LNHDA and CDR2 SQIVND come from the germline V gene (reference sequence). Unmatched junction bases numbered 9, after V lost 3 bases and J lost 5 bases. The CDR3 runs to 15 residues. This CDR3 is CASSIGGTSFHEQYF. The CDR3 nucleotides are TGTGCCAGTAGTATCGGCGGGACTAGTTTCCACGAGCAGTACTTC.

V gene TRBV27 combines with J gene TRBJ2-2; 8 nucleotides align to TRBD2. After removal of 3 bases from V and 0 bases from J, the junction contained 3 bases not matched to a gene. This CDR3 has 16 residues. Germline V gene lookup returns CDR1 MNHEY and CDR2 SMNVEV (reference sequence). The CDR3 protein is CASSFLAGTNTGELFF. The CDR3 nucleotides are TGTGCCAGCAGTTTTTTAGCGGGAACGAACACCGGGGAGCTGTTTTTT.

V and J are TRBV6-6 and TRBJ1-1, with D possibly being TRBD1 (5 bases). V was clipped by 6 bases and J by 5 bases, with 19 bases between them. Germline CDR1 is MNHNY and CDR2 is SVGAGI (reference sequence). This CDR3 has 15 residues. The CDR3 bases are TGTGCCAGCAGAAAAGGGTCGGCAGGGCGGACTGAAGCTTTCTTT. This encodes CASRKGSAGRTEAFF.

The chain joins TRBV27 to TRBJ2-6; TRBD1 matches 9 bases. CDR3 length: 17 amino acids. The V segment lost 3 bases and the J segment 2 bases; nucleotides outside the gene matches: 5. Germline lookup yields CDR1 MNHEY and CDR2 SMNVEV (reference sequence). The CDR3 spells CASSFTGGAAGANVLTF. The CDR3 DNA sequence: TGTGCCAGCAGTTTTACAGGGGGCGCGGCTGGGGCCAACGTCCTGACTTTC.

Here the CDR3 reads CASSLELGLQETQYF. In nucleotides, the CDR3 is TGTGCCAGCAGCTTGGAACTCGGTCTCCAAGAGACCCAGTACTTC. The J gene is TRBJ2-5, the V gene TRBV5-4; D is uncertain. The CDR3 totals 15 residues. The germline CDR1 and CDR2 sequences are SGHNT and YYREEE (reference sequence). The V and J ends lost 0 bases and 1 base respectively, with 10 bases between them.

The chain recombines TRBV30 with TRBJ1-3, with TRBD1 as a possible D gene (5 bases). V was clipped by 3 bases and J by 1 base, with 13 bases between them. The CDR3 is made up of 15 amino acids. Germline CDR1 is GTSNPN and CDR2 is SVGIG (reference sequence). The CDR3 sequence: CAWRPGLLSGNTIYF. CDR3 nucleotide sequence: TGTGCCTGGAGACCGGGACTCTTATCTGGAAACACCATATATTTT.

The chain employs TRBV10-3 and TRBJ2-7; perhaps TRBD1 as D (5 bases). Trimming took 6 bases from V and 0 from J, leaving 12 bases between them. This CDR3 comprises 14 residues. Germline V CDR1 and CDR2: ENHRY, SYGVKD. CDR3 coding DNA: TGTGCCATCAGCCAACAGGCGAACTCCTACGAGCAGTACTTC. Its translation is CAISQQANSYEQYF.

The chain joins TRBV5-4 to TRBJ1-4, with D possibly being TRBD1 (5 bases). Trimming removed 4 bases from V and 4 bases from J, with 8 bases in between. The CDR3 length is 13 residues. Germline V lookup: CDR1 SGHNT, CDR2 YYREEE (reference sequence). For the CDR3, the DNA is TGTGCCAGCAGCCAGGGAAGTAATGAAAAACTGTTTTTT. Amino acids: CASSQGSNEKLFF.

The chain couples TRBV25-1 to TRBJ2-6; weak D call: TRBD1 (6 bases). The CDR3 loop spans 17 amino acids. Per the germline V gene, CDR1 is MGHDK and CDR2 is SYGVNS. V lost 2 bases and J 0 bases, leaving 11 bases between the germline ends. The DNA of the CDR3 is TGTGCCAGCAGTGAACAACAGGGCATCTCTGGGGCCAACGTCCTGACTTTC. This translates into CASSEQQGISGANVLTF.

The genes are TRBV18 and TRBJ2-6; 7 bases line up with TRBD1. Losses at the gene ends were 4 bases for V and 2 bases for J; bases not matched to a gene: 2. The CDR3 is 15 residues long. Germline V CDR1 and CDR2: KGHSH, LQKENI. The CDR3 bases are TGTGCCAGCTCACTACAGGGGCCTGGGGCCAACGTCCTGACTTTC. This gives the protein CASSLQGPGANVLTF.

The chain joins TRBV19 to TRBJ2-7; a weak D match, TRBD1 (5 bases). Trimming removed 4 bases from V and 2 bases from J, with 18 bases in between. The CDR3 totals 16 residues. In germline, CDR1 is LNHDA, CDR2 SQIVND (reference sequence). The CDR3 loop reads CASSRAGGQDAYEQYF. The CDR3 region has the DNA TGTGCCAGTAGTAGGGCAGGTGGACAAGACGCCTACGAGCAGTACTTC.

Note on this clone: A junction boundary mismatches the germline segment, possibly from a read error. V gene TRBV5-4 combines with J gene TRBJ2-3; tentative D call: TRBD2 (6 bases). This CDR3 is built from 16 residues. Germline V gives CDR1 SGHNT, CDR2 YYREEE (reference sequence). The CDR3: CASSPYLAQSTDMQYF. In nucleotides, the CDR3 is TGTGCCAGCAGCCCGTACCTAGCGCAAAGCACAGATATGCAGTATTTT.

J is TRBJ2-5 and V is TRBV5-1, with 7 nucleotides matching TRBD2. The germline V gene has CDR1 SGHRS and CDR2 YFSETQ. Trimming took 5 bases from V and 1 from J; bases not matched to a gene: 23. The CDR3 sequence is 20 residues long. CDR3 nucleotide sequence: TGCGCCAGCAGGTCGGGACTATCGAACCAGGCCCTAAAGGGCCAAGAGACCCAGTACTTC. Protein product: CASRSGLSNQALKGQETQYF.

The genes are TRBV27 and TRBJ2-1; no clear D gene. V was trimmed by 4 bases and J by 6 bases, leaving 10 bases between them. The V gene's germline CDR1 is MNHEY and CDR2 SMNVEV (reference sequence). The CDR3 is 13 amino acids. The CDR3 loop is CASSSSRFNEQFF. DNA for the CDR3: TGTGCCAGCAGTTCCTCTAGATTCAATGAGCAGTTCTTC.

J is TRBJ1-2 and V is TRBV5-1; D remains ambiguous. The CDR3 runs 14 residues. The germline V gene encodes CDR1 SGHRS and CDR2 YFSETQ. V dropped 0 bases and J dropped 7 bases, with 13 bases sitting between them. CDR3 residues: CASSLDPGRSGYTF. CDR3 bases: TGCGCCAGCAGCTTGGATCCGGGAAGGAGTGGCTACACCTTC.